This T cell receptor beta chain is from a study of T cell responses to AZD1222 COVID-19 vaccine. V shed 5 bases and J 0 bases; nucleotides not matched to a gene: 4. There are 14 residues in the CDR3. CDR1 SGHRS and CDR2 YFSETQ come from the germline V gene. The assay was immunoSEQ multiplex PCR, and TCRdb's table has in-frame clones only and misses some. The table lists more than 95,000 clones, around 89% of them singletons. The study's findings and limits: In the spike-specific TCR repertoire, nearly half reportedly target unmutated variant regions.

Turning to this clone: What it binds is unknown.

Sequences were derived from peripheral blood, sampled on day 0 of AZD1222 vaccination. The chain links TRBV5-1 to TRBJ1-1, with TRBD1 matching 7 bases. This TCR was sampled from an adult in good health. The CDR3 reads CASSFGTVNTEAFF. CDR3 sequence (DNA): TGCGCCAGCAGTTTTGGGACAGTGAACACTGAAGCTTTCTTT.